The 2 T cell receptor beta chains presented below share a single source sample, sequenced in a study of blood T cell repertoires in COVID-19. TCRdb's copy holds only in-frame clones and misses some; the assay was immunoSEQ multiplex PCR. In the table there are approximately 26,000 clones, around 90% of which are singletons. Sequenced: peripheral blood. These receptors all stem from a woman aged 60-70 years with active COVID-19.

The chain couples TRBV6-5 to TRBJ2-7, with TRBD1 as a possible D gene (5 bases). CDR3 size: 15 residues. Germline V gene data show CDR1 as MNHEY and CDR2 as SVGAGI. Trimming pared 7 bases from V and 4 bases from J, leaving 20 bases between. Here the CDR3 DNA reads TGTGCCAGCAAGGAAGGCGTAAAGGGGCTTTACGAGCAGTACTTC. It specifies CASKEGVKGLYEQYF.

The rearrangement links TRBV28 to TRBJ2-1; 13 nucleotides align to TRBD2. CDR1 is MDHEN and CDR2 is SYDVKM in the germline V gene. The CDR3 runs to 16 residues. The junction had 3 bases not matched to a gene; V was cut back by 2 bases and J by 5 bases. CDR3 amino acids: CASSLTSGRANNEQFF. Written as DNA, the CDR3 is TGTGCCAGCAGTTTAACTAGCGGGAGGGCTAACAATGAGCAGTTCTTC.